Below are 18 T cell receptor beta chains sequenced from a single sample in a study of cytomegalovirus exposure and HLA in healthy donors (dated by TCRdb to the late 2010s). Libraries were prepared through the immunoSEQ multiplex PCR assay. Not all clones reach the TCRdb copy of this immuneACCESS table, which keeps in-frame sequences only. Checked studies attribute under half of the gap to unresolved V genes and leave the rest unexplained. For this sample there are around 260,000 clones; around 90% appear just once. Under 4% of the sample rests with the top ten. The specimen was PBMCs. All receptors derive from a woman in her thirties in good health and CMV-seronegative.

V gene TRBV27 combines with J gene TRBJ2-7; D is possibly TRBD1 or TRBD2 (5 bases each). Per the germline V gene, CDR1 is MNHEY and CDR2 is SMNVEV (reference sequence). Trimming took off 3 bases at V and 0 bases at J, with 15 bases between the two ends. The CDR3 covers 16 residues. This chain's CDR3 is CASSFNPGTASYEQYF. For the CDR3, the DNA is TGTGCCAGCAGTTTTAATCCCGGGACCGCCTCCTACGAGCAGTACTTC.

The chain recombines TRBV27 with TRBJ2-7, with unresolved D. Germline V gene sequence: CDR1 MNHEY, CDR2 SMNVEV (reference sequence). This CDR3 comprises 13 residues. V gave up 0 bases and J gave up 7 bases, with 10 bases separating them. CDR3 residues: CASSLSPGAEQYF. DNA for the CDR3: TGTGCCAGCAGTTTATCACCGGGTGCTGAGCAGTACTTC.

The chain recombines TRBV7-9 with TRBJ1-2; TRBD1 aligns across 12 bases. V gave up 4 bases and J gave up 7 bases; unmatched junction bases: 4. The CDR3 is 14 residues long. CDR1 SEHNR and CDR2 FQNEAQ come from the germline V gene (reference sequence). CDR3 DNA: TGTGCCAGCAGCTGGGACAGGGGGCAAGGTGGCTACACCTTC. Translated: CASSWDRGQGGYTF.

This chain links TRBV7-8 with TRBJ2-1; D ambiguous. This CDR3 comprises 13 residues. Trimming took off 1 base at V and 6 bases at J, with 7 bases between the two ends. From germline, CDR1 is SGHVS and CDR2 FQNEAQ. The CDR3: CASSLGMGNEQFF. DNA for the CDR3: TGTGCCAGCAGCTTAGGTATGGGCAATGAGCAGTTCTTC.

This chain links TRBV11-2 with TRBJ2-3, with a possible D match to TRBD2 (5 bases). CDR3 length: 16 residues. CDR1 is SGHAT and CDR2 is FQNNGV in the germline V gene. V shed 2 bases and J shed 2 bases, with 14 bases lying between them. CDR3 DNA: TGTGCCAGCAGCTTATGGGAGCAACGAGCCACAGATACGCAGTATTTT. This encodes CASSLWEQRATDTQYF.

The chain links TRBV11-2 to TRBJ1-1, with D uncertain. V was cut by 5 bases and J by 1 base, with 11 bases left in between. This CDR3 has 14 residues. CDR1 is SGHAT, CDR2 FQNNGV, per germline. The CDR3 is CASSLPRQNTEAFF. The CDR3 DNA reads as TGTGCCAGCAGCCTACCCCGACAGAACACTGAAGCTTTCTTT.

The chain couples TRBV28 to TRBJ1-5; 8 bases align to TRBD1. J was trimmed by 7 bases and V by 3 bases; bases with no gene match: 5. The CDR3 length is 14 residues. Germline CDR1 MDHEN, CDR2 SYDVKM. CDR3 DNA: TGTGCCAGCAGTTTCGACAGGGGTGGGCAGCCCCAGCATTTT. This translates into CASSFDRGGQPQHF.

V usage is TRBV19 and J usage is TRBJ2-1; 9 bases are a match to TRBD2. Trimming cost V 3 bases and J 10 bases; bases outside gene matches: 10. In germline, CDR1 is LNHDA, CDR2 SQIVND (reference sequence). The CDR3 runs to 15 residues. The CDR3 here is CASSMGSGGLWEQFF. In nucleotides, the CDR3 is TGTGCCAGTAGTATGGGTAGCGGGGGCCTTTGGGAGCAGTTCTTC.

Comments on this clone: At one of its ends the junction is not consistent with the germline gene, which may arise from a read error. The V call is TRBV30, the J call TRBJ2-1; the match to TRBD2 covers 12 bases. The CDR3 consists of 18 residues. The germline V gene has CDR1 GTSNPN and CDR2 SVGIG (reference sequence). The CDR3 region is CARRPTSGSLGSYNEQFF. CDR3 in DNA: TGTGCCCGGAGACCGACTAGCGGGAGTCTGGGCTCCTACAATGAGCAGTTCTTC. The full variable domain, in which reference TRBV30 and TRBJ2-1 provide the parts outside the CDR3, is SQTIHQWPATLVQPVGSPLSLECTVEGTSNPNLYWYRQAAGRGLQLLFYSVGIGQISSEVPQNLSASRPQDRQFILSSKKLLLSDSGFYLCARRPTSGSLGSYNEQFFGPGTRLTVL.

The chain couples TRBV5-4 to TRBJ2-3; D is uncertain. There are 15 residues in the CDR3. CDR1 is SGHNT, CDR2 YYREEE, per germline (reference sequence). V was cut by 0 bases and J by 1 base, with 9 bases left in between. The CDR3 region is CASSLAGARTDTQYF. CDR3 in DNA: TGTGCCAGCAGCTTGGCCGGAGCCCGCACAGATACGCAGTATTTT.

This clone appeared a few times. The chain employs TRBV7-9 and TRBJ2-7; no clear D gene. This CDR3 region has 10 residues. CDR1 and CDR2 (germline): SEHNR, FQNEAQ (reference sequence). Between the trimmed V and J ends, which lost 1 base and 5 bases, there was a span of 0 bases. CDR3 sequence reads: CASSLDEQYF. CDR3 DNA: TGTGCCAGCAGCTTAGACGAGCAGTACTTC.

Concerning this clone: Other DNA sequences within the sample encode an identical CDR3. The gene calls are TRBV27 and TRBJ2-3, with D perhaps matching TRBD2 (6 bases). The CDR3 has 13 residues. CDR1 is MNHEY, CDR2 SMNVEV, per germline (reference sequence). V shed 3 bases and J shed 3 bases, with 7 bases lying between them. CDR3 in DNA: TGTGCCAGCAGTTTGACTAGTACAGATACGCAGTATTTT. Its translation: CASSLTSTDTQYF.

This chain links TRBV28 with TRBJ1-2; TRBD1 matches at 8 bases. J lost 4 bases, V lost 5 bases, and 6 bases had no gene match. The CDR3 contains 14 residues. From germline, CDR1 is MDHEN and CDR2 SYDVKM. CDR3 nucleotide sequence: TGTGCCAGCAGTCTCCGGACAGGGACCTATGGCTACACCTTC. This sequence encodes CASSLRTGTYGYTF.

This chain uses TRBV25-1 with TRBJ2-2, with a weak D call TRBD1 (5 bases). V was clipped by 6 bases and J by 6 bases, with 20 bases between them. The CDR3 has 16 residues. Germline CDR1 MGHDK, CDR2 SYGVNS. This CDR3 reads CASRGLSSLMPGELFF. CDR3 coding DNA: TGTGCCAGCAGGGGGCTTTCCTCCCTCATGCCCGGGGAGCTGTTTTTT.

This chain joins TRBV4-3 and TRBJ1-2; 8 nucleotides match TRBD1. The CDR3 is 18 residues long. The germline CDR1 and CDR2 sequences are LGHNA and YSLEER. With 0 bases clipped from V and 2 bases from J, the junction kept 11 bases outside the gene matches. The DNA of the CDR3 is TGCGCCAGCAGCCAAGATTCGGGGACAGGCCCCTTGAACTATGGCTACACCTTC. Its translation: CASSQDSGTGPLNYGYTF.

This rearrangement joins TRBV5-6 to TRBJ1-5, with D tentatively TRBD1 (6 bases). Germline V gene sequence: CDR1 SGHDT, CDR2 YYEEEE. The CDR3 runs 16 residues. The V and J ends lost 4 bases and 0 bases respectively, with 14 bases between them. The CDR3 region has the DNA TGTGCCAGCAGCATTACAGGGAAATATAGCAATCAGCCCCAGCATTTT. Encoded protein: CASSITGKYSNQPQHF.

The chain is built from TRBV27 and TRBJ2-1; D is unclear. V was shortened by 8 bases and J by 3 bases, with 5 bases between the two germline ends. Germline CDR1 reads MNHEY; CDR2 reads SMNVEV (reference sequence). The CDR3 contains 11 residues. The CDR3 is CASGSYNEQFF. The CDR3 DNA reads TGTGCCAGCGGCAGCTACAATGAGCAGTTCTTC.

This clone was seen only once. This chain connects TRBV5-6 to TRBJ1-3; D gene ambiguous. The V gene's germline CDR1 is SGHDT and CDR2 YYEEEE. V was pared by 4 bases and J by 6 bases, with 11 bases between. The CDR3 contains 13 residues. The CDR3 DNA sequence: TGTGCCAGCAGCAGAGGGTTAGAAAACACCATATATTTT. Translating gives CASSRGLENTIYF.